The 27 T cell receptor beta chains below were found in one sample sequenced in a study of T cell repertoires in cytomegalovirus infection. These receptors' antigens are unknown. TCRdb re-called the reads through MiXCR, storing one row per CDR3 protein. The sample includes 550,000 to 850,000 distinct CDR3 sequences, around 30% of them seen just once. The sequenced sample was cultured PBMCs, obtained from culture after CMV antigen stimulation. The receptors shown here come from a human donor in good health (CMV status not recorded). Some clones in this sample may be carry-over from other donors' samples.

In regard to this clonotype: Possible read error: a much larger clone is one base away. This chain joins TRBV7-2 and TRBJ2-5, with D perhaps TRBD2 (5 bases). V lost 5 bases, J lost 1 base, and 14 bases lay in between. This CDR3 has 15 amino acids. Germline loops: CDR1 SGHTA, CDR2 FQGNSA. For the CDR3, the DNA is TGTGCCAGCAGCCCATGGGAGAGAGGCCAAGAGACCCAGTACTTC. This encodes CASSPWERGQETQYF.

CDR3 protein: CASSYAGVDQPQHF. The DNA of the CDR3 is TGTGCCAGCAGTTACGCGGGGGTGGATCAGCCCCAGCATTTT. V gene TRBV6-2 or TRBV6-3 combines with J gene TRBJ1-5, with D possibly matching TRBD1 (5 bases). The V end lost 2 bases, the J end lost 5 bases, and 10 bases lay between the germline ends. Germline V gene data show CDR1 as MNHEY and CDR2 as SVGEGT. The CDR3 extends over 14 amino acids.

This clonotype was seen only a few times. The rearrangement links TRBV7-6 to TRBJ1-6; TRBD1 matches at 11 bases. The V segment lost 1 base and the J segment 11 bases; nucleotides outside the gene matches: 4. The CDR3 is 15 residues long. Germline CDR1 and CDR2: SGHVS and FNYEAQ. CDR3 nucleotide sequence: TGTGCCAGCAGCTTAGATGGACAGGGGGCTACACCCCTCCACTTT. This codes for CASSLDGQGATPLHF.

This clonotype was counted between two and nine times. CDR3 loop: CASSVLRSEQYF. As DNA, the CDR3 is TGTGCCAGCAGCGTTTTGCGGTCCGAGCAGTACTTC. V gene TRBV6-2 or TRBV6-3 combines with J gene TRBJ2-7; D is unclear. V lost 6 bases, J lost 6 bases, and 12 bases lay in between. The CDR3 totals 12 residues. The germline gives CDR1 MNHEY, CDR2 SVGEGT.

The chain couples TRBV20-1 to TRBJ2-7, with TRBD1 identical over 8 bases. The junction had 5 bases not matched to a gene; V was cut back by 2 bases and J by 2 bases. Germline values: CDR1 DFQATT, CDR2 SNEGSKA (reference sequence). This CDR3 has 14 residues. The CDR3 spells CSARPPTGAYEQYF. The CDR3, as DNA: TGCAGTGCTAGACCCCCGACAGGGGCCTACGAGCAGTACTTC.

This chain connects TRBV7-9 to TRBJ2-1; TRBD1 aligns across 7 bases. CDR3 size: 16 residues. The germline gives CDR1 SEHNR, CDR2 FQNEAQ (reference sequence). The junction had 12 bases not matched to a gene; V was cut back by 6 bases and J by 4 bases. The DNA of the CDR3 is TGTGCCAGCAGTTCCAGTCCACAGGGGCCTTACAATGAGCAGTTCTTC. This encodes CASSSSPQGPYNEQFF.

This clonotype was seen a few times. The chain uses TRBV6-5 and TRBJ2-3, with 10 bases identical to TRBD2. Germline CDR1 reads MNHEY; CDR2 reads SVGAGI. With V trimmed by 2 bases and J by 4 bases, 3 bases remained unmatched. The CDR3 length is 15 residues. The CDR3 here is CASSYAGLAADTQYF. The CDR3 DNA reads TGTGCCAGCAGTTACGCCGGACTAGCGGCAGATACGCAGTATTTT.

CDR3 sequence reads: CASNQGGFIYEQYF. CDR3 in DNA: TGTGCCAGCAACCAGGGCGGATTTATCTACGAGCAGTACTTC. The chain couples TRBV7-2 to TRBJ2-7; D may be TRBD1 (5 bases). The CDR3 totals 14 residues. Germline assignment: CDR1 SGHTA and CDR2 FQGNSA. Trimming removed 7 bases at V and 3 bases at J, with 16 bases between.

This clonotype occurred many times. The chain uses TRBV7-6 and TRBJ2-5, with D possibly being TRBD1 (6 bases). The CDR3 extends over 15 amino acids. Between the trimmed V and J ends, which lost 1 base and 0 bases, there was a span of 9 bases. Germline CDR1 SGHVS, CDR2 FNYEAQ. CDR3 bases: TGTGCCAGCAGCTTAGTCGACAGGAACCAAGAGACCCAGTACTTC. Encoded protein: CASSLVDRNQETQYF.

Many counts were recorded for this clonotype. The J gene is TRBJ2-5, the V gene TRBV7-2; weak D call: TRBD2 (5 bases). This CDR3 is 16 amino acids long. V gave up 2 bases and J gave up 0 bases, with 13 bases separating them. The germline CDR1 and CDR2 sequences are SGHTA and FQGNSA. Here the CDR3 DNA reads TGTGCCAGCAGCTTATCGGTAGCGTTATACCAAGAGACCCAGTACTTC. Translating gives CASSLSVALYQETQYF.

This clonotype was picked up a small number of times. This chain uses TRBV3-1 with TRBJ2-5; 7 bases are a match to TRBD1. Germline CDR1 reads LGHDT; CDR2 reads YNNKEL (reference sequence). V trimming: 6 bases; J trimming: 2 bases; junction bases outside the gene matches: 3. This CDR3 spans 13 amino acids. In nucleotides, the CDR3 is TGTGCCAGCAGACGGGGACAGCAAGAGACCCAGTACTTC. This translates into CASRRGQQETQYF.

With regard to this clonotype: A junction boundary mismatches the germline segment, possibly from a read error. This chain uses TRBV12-3 or TRBV12-4 with TRBJ2-1, with 12 positions matching TRBD2. There are 15 residues in the CDR3. The CDR3 region has the DNA TGTACCAGCAGACTAGCGGGAGATCCTTACAATGAGCAGTTCTTC. Its protein product is CTSRLAGDPYNEQFF.

This clonotype was recorded many times. The V gene is TRBV7-2, the J gene TRBJ2-2; TRBD2 matches 9 bases. Losses at the gene ends were 3 bases for V and 8 bases for J; bases not matched to a gene: 7. This CDR3 contains 15 residues. CDR1 and CDR2 (germline): SGHTA, FQGNSA. This CDR3 is CASSLIGLASGELFF. For the CDR3, the DNA is TGTGCCAGCAGCTTGATAGGACTAGCGTCGGGGGAGCTGTTTTTT.

V and J are TRBV4-3 and TRBJ2-1; 9 bases align to TRBD1. V trimming: 4 bases; J trimming: 6 bases; junction bases outside the gene matches: 7. This CDR3 is 15 amino acids long. Germline V gives CDR1 LGHNA, CDR2 YSLEER. CDR3 DNA: TGCGCCAGCAGCCTAGGGACAGGGACTGGCAATGAGCAGTTCTTC. Translating it yields CASSLGTGTGNEQFF.

This clonotype was detected ten times or more. This chain uses TRBV10-3 with TRBJ1-2; D gene unclear. V lost 3 bases and J 3 bases, leaving 11 bases between the germline ends. Germline V gene sequence: CDR1 ENHRY, CDR2 SYGVKD. There are 14 residues in the CDR3. CDR3 sequence reads: CAISDYGRDYGYTF. The CDR3 DNA follows: TGTGCCATCAGTGACTATGGGCGGGACTATGGCTACACCTTC.

Many counts were recorded for this clonotype. The V call is TRBV7-2, the J call TRBJ2-7; D remains ambiguous. Per the germline V gene, CDR1 is SGHTA and CDR2 is FQGNSA. V was pared by 0 bases and J by 2 bases, with 5 bases between. This CDR3 region has 13 residues. CDR3 coding DNA: TGTGCCAGCAGCTTAGCGCGTACCTACGAGCAGTACTTC. Amino acid sequence: CASSLARTYEQYF.

The rearrangement joins TRBV7-6 to TRBJ2-7; maybe TRBD1 (5 bases). Per the germline V gene, CDR1 is SGHVS and CDR2 is FNYEAQ. This CDR3 region has 13 residues. Trimming left V 1 base short and J 6 bases short, with 10 bases between. The CDR3 coding sequence is TGTGCCAGCAGCTTAGATCGGCAGGGCGAGCAGTACTTC. This translates into CASSLDRQGEQYF.

The rearrangement links TRBV7-9 to TRBJ1-5; the match to TRBD1 covers 9 bases. The CDR3 length is 18 residues. V trimming: 3 bases; J trimming: 0 bases; junction bases outside the gene matches: 9. CDR1 is SEHNR, CDR2 FQNEAQ, per germline (reference sequence). The CDR3 region is CASSFGQGIINSNQPQHF. CDR3 nucleotide sequence: TGTGCCAGCAGCTTCGGACAGGGGATTATAAATAGCAATCAGCCCCAGCATTTT.

The chain links TRBV19 to TRBJ1-1, with 8 bases matching TRBD1. The V and J ends lost 4 bases and 11 bases, in that order; junction bases with no gene match: 12. The CDR3 runs to 14 residues. CDR1 LNHDA and CDR2 SQIVND come from the germline V gene (reference sequence). The CDR3 reads CASSKDTTGALAFF. CDR3 DNA: TGTGCCAGTAGTAAAGACACGACAGGGGCCCTGGCTTTCTTT.

The chain carries TRBV6-8 and TRBJ2-7; D unresolved. There are 14 residues in the CDR3. Germline V gives CDR1 MNHGY, CDR2 SAAAGT. Between the trimmed V and J ends, which lost 6 bases and 0 bases, there was a span of 12 bases. The CDR3 here is CASRAIATSYEQYF. The CDR3 bases are TGTGCCAGCAGGGCTATAGCCACCTCCTACGAGCAGTACTTC.

This chain links TRBV7-9 with TRBJ2-7; D possibly corresponds to TRBD1 (6 bases). V lost 1 base and J 5 bases, leaving 18 bases between the germline ends. This CDR3 has 16 amino acids. Germline CDR1 is SEHNR and CDR2 is FQNEAQ (reference sequence). CDR3 residues: CASSLGAGAGYDEQYF. The CDR3 DNA reads as TGTGCCAGCAGCTTAGGGGCAGGGGCAGGGTACGACGAGCAGTACTTC. Full variable domain (missing parts from reference TRBV7-9 and TRBJ2-7): DTGVSQNPRHKITKRGQNVTFRCDPISEHNRLYWYRQTLGQGPEFLTYFQNEAQLEKSRLLSDRFSAERPKGSFSTLEIQRTEQGDSAMYLCASSLGAGAGYDEQYFGPGTRLTVT.

This chain joins TRBV5-6 and TRBJ2-5; possible D gene TRBD1, 5 bases. With 2 bases removed from V and 4 bases from J, the gap between germline ends came to 12 bases. Germline CDR1 reads SGHDT; CDR2 reads YYEEEE. This CDR3 spans 14 amino acids. CDR3 in amino acids: CASSFTGSGETQYF. The CDR3 nucleotides read TGTGCCAGCAGCTTTACAGGTTCGGGAGAGACCCAGTACTTC. The full variable domain, its missing parts supplied by reference TRBV5-6 and TRBJ2-5, is DAGVTQSPTHLIKTRGQQVTLRCSPKSGHDTVSWYQQALGQGPQFIFQYYEEEERQRGNFPDRFSGHQFPNYSSELNVNALLLGDSALYLCASSFTGSGETQYFGPGTRLLVL.

This rearrangement joins TRBV2 to TRBJ2-2; 8 nucleotides agree with TRBD1. J lost 7 bases, V lost 4 bases, and 8 bases had no gene match. Germline CDR1 reads SNHLY; CDR2 reads FYNNEI. The CDR3 has 15 amino acids. This CDR3 is CASSGTGILNGELFF. CDR3 DNA: TGTGCCAGCAGTGGGACAGGGATCTTAAACGGGGAGCTGTTTTTT. Using reference TRBV2 and TRBJ2-2 for the parts outside the CDR3, the full variable domain is EPEVTQTPSHQVTQMGQEVILRCVPISNHLYFYWYRQILGQKVEFLVSFYNNEISEKSEIFDDQFSVERPDGSNFTLKIRSTKLEDSAMYFCASSGTGILNGELFFGEGSRLTVL.

This clonotype came up a few times. The V and J genes are TRBV19 and TRBJ1-6; D gene unclear. In germline, CDR1 is LNHDA, CDR2 SQIVND (reference sequence). This CDR3 is built from 15 residues. V lost 8 bases, J lost 9 bases, and 20 bases lay in between. CDR3 loop: CASCPSVLLLSPLHF. CDR3 nucleotide sequence: TGTGCCAGTTGCCCCTCGGTCTTGCTCCTTTCACCCCTCCACTTT.

This chain links TRBV18 with TRBJ1-3, with D tentatively TRBD1 (5 bases). The CDR3 is 15 amino acids. The germline gives CDR1 KGHSH, CDR2 LQKENI. Trimming took off 6 bases at V and 2 bases at J, with 14 bases between the two ends. CDR3 bases: TGTGCCAGCTCCGCAGACGGGGGAGCTGGAAACACCATATATTTT. Its translation: CASSADGGAGNTIYF.

J is TRBJ2-7 and V is TRBV11-3; D is ambiguous. The CDR3 runs 12 residues. V was cut by 0 bases and J by 7 bases, with 7 bases left in between. Looked up from germline, CDR1 is SGHNT and CDR2 is YENEEA. The CDR3 region is CASSLDSTEQYF. The CDR3 nucleotides are TGTGCCAGCAGCTTAGACTCGACGGAGCAGTACTTC.

This clonotype was observed a handful of times. This chain joins TRBV20-1 and TRBJ1-3, with no clear D. The ends were cut back, 3 bases at V and 4 bases at J, with 19 bases in the middle. Germline CDR1 reads DFQATT; CDR2 reads SNEGSKA (reference sequence). This CDR3 is built from 16 residues. CDR3 residues: CSARGIAGSGGNTIYF. The CDR3 DNA sequence: TGCAGTGCTAGGGGAATTGCGGGTTCGGGGGGAAACACCATATATTTT.